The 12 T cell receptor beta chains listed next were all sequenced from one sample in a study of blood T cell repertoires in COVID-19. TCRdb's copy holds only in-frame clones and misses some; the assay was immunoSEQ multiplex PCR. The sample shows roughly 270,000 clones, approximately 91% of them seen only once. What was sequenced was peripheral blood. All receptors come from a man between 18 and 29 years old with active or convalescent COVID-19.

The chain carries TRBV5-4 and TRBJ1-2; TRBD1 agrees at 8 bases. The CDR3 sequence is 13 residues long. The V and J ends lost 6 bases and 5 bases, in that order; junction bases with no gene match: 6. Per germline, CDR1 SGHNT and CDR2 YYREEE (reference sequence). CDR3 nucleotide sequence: TGTGCCAGCAACCCGACAGGGGTTTATGGCTACACCTTC. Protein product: CASNPTGVYGYTF.

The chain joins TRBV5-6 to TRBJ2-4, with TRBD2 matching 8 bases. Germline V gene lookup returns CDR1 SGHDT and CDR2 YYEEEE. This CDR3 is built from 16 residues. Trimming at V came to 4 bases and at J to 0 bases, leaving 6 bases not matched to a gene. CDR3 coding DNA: TGTGCCAGCAGCCCGGGGGGGACCTTAGCCAAAAACATTCAGTACTTC. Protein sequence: CASSPGGTLAKNIQYF. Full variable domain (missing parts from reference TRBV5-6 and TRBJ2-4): DAGVTQSPTHLIKTRGQQVTLRCSPKSGHDTVSWYQQALGQGPQFIFQYYEEEERQRGNFPDRFSGHQFPNYSSELNVNALLLGDSALYLCASSPGGTLAKNIQYFGAGTRLSVL.

CDR3 sequence (DNA): TGCAGCGTCCGGGACACGTATCAAGAGACCCAGTACTTC. Translation gives CSVRDTYQETQYF. The V call is TRBV29-1, the J call TRBJ2-5, with a possible D match to TRBD1 (6 bases). Germline CDR1 and CDR2: SQVTM and ANQGSEA. Trimming shortened V by 6 bases and J by 2 bases, and 13 bases separated the two germline ends. The CDR3 loop spans 13 amino acids.

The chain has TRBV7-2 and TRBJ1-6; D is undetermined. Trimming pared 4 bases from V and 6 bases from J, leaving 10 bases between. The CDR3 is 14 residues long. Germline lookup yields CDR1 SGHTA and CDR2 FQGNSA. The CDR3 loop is CASSSPGFNSPLHF. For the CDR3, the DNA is TGTGCCAGCAGCTCTCCGGGTTTTAATTCACCCCTCCACTTT. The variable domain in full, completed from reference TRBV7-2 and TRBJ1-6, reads GAGVSQSPSNKVTEKGKDVELRCDPISGHTALYWYRQSLGQGLEFLIYFQGNSAPDKSGLPSDRFSAERTGGSVSTLTIQRTQQEDSAVYLCASSSPGFNSPLHFGNGTRLTVT.

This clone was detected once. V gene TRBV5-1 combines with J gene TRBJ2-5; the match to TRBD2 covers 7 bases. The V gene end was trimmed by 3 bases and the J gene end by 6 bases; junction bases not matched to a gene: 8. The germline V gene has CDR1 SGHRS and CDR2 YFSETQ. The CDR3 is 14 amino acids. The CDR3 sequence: CASSSGLEAKTQYF. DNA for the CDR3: TGCGCCAGCAGCTCCGGACTAGAAGCAAAGACCCAGTACTTC.

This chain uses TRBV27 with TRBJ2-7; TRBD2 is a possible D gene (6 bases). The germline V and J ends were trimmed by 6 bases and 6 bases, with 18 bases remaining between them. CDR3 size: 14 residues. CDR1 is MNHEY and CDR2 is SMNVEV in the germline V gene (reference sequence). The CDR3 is CASRRGSPNSEQYF. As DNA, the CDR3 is TGTGCCAGCAGGCGGGGTAGTCCCAACTCCGAGCAGTACTTC.

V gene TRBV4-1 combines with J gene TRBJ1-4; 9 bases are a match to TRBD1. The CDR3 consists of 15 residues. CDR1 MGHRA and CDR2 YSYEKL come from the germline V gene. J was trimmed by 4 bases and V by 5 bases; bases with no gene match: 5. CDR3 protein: CASSRGTGINEKLFF. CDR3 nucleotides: TGCGCCAGCAGCAGAGGGACAGGGATTAATGAAAAACTGTTTTTT.

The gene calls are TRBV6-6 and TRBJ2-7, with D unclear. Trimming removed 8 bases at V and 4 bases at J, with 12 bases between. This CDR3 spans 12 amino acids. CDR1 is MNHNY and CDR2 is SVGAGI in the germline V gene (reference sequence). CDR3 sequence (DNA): TGTGCCAGCGGGCCTCCGAGTTACGAGCAGTACTTC. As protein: CASGPPSYEQYF.

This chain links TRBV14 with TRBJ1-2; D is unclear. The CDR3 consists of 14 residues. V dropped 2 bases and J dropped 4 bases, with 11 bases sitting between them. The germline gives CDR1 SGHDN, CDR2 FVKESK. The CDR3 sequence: CASSQSSSFYGYTF. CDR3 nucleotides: TGTGCCAGCAGCCAATCTAGCAGTTTCTATGGCTACACCTTC.

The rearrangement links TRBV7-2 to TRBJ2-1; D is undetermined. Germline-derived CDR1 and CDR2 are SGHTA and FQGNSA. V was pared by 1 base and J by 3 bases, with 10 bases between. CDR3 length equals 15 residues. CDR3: CASSLGLVFYNEQFF. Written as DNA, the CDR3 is TGTGCCAGCAGCTTAGGGCTAGTCTTCTACAATGAGCAGTTCTTC.

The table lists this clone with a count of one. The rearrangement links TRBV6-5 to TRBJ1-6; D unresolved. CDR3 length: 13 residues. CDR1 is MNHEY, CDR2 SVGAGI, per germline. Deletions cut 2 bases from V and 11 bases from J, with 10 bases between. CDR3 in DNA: TGTGCCAGCAGTTACACCACCGGGACACCCCTCCACTTT. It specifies CASSYTTGTPLHF.

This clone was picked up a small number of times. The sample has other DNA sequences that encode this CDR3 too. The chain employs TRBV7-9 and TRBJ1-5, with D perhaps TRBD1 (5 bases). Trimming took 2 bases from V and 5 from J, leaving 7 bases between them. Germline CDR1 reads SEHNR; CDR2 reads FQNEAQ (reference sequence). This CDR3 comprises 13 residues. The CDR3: CASSLQGDQPQHF. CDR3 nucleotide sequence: TGTGCCAGCAGCTTACAGGGCGATCAGCCCCAGCATTTT.